The 30 T cell receptor beta chains reported below all come from one sample, sequenced in a study of blood T cell repertoires in COVID-19 (dated by TCRdb to 2018 to 2020). Receptor amplification or capture employed the immunoSEQ multiplex PCR assay. TCRdb retrieved this table from immuneACCESS and kept in-frame rearrangements only. Not all clones are present; in checked studies, unresolved V genes account for under half, and no reason is known for the remainder. The sample table records about 100,000 clones; roughly 92% of these occur just once. The ten largest make up 2% to 2.5% of the sample. Sequenced material: peripheral blood. These receptors were obtained from a man aged 45 to 65 with active COVID-19.

The chain uses TRBV7-2 and TRBJ2-1; D not resolved. The V and J ends lost 4 bases and 3 bases respectively, with 4 bases between them. Germline V gene lookup returns CDR1 SGHTA and CDR2 FQGNSA. CDR3 length: 12 residues. CDR3 loop: CASSSYYNEQFF. The CDR3 DNA reads as TGTGCCAGCAGCTCCTACTACAATGAGCAGTTCTTC.

The chain uses TRBV27 and TRBJ1-2, with D unclear. CDR1 and CDR2 from the germline V gene are MNHEY and SMNVEV (reference sequence). The CDR3 is made up of 14 amino acids. V gave up 6 bases and J gave up 0 bases, with 11 bases separating them. As DNA, the CDR3 is TGTGCCAGCAGCCCGAGGGTTTCTAACTATGGCTACACCTTC. Translated, it gives CASSPRVSNYGYTF.

A single count supports this clone. The chain employs TRBV4-2 and TRBJ2-1; 8 bases fit TRBD2. The V and J ends lost 1 base and 2 bases, in that order; junction bases with no gene match: 7. This CDR3 spans 17 amino acids. Germline-derived CDR1 and CDR2 are LGHNA and YNFKEQ. The CDR3 loop reads CASSQVIGRGAYNEQFF. CDR3 in DNA: TGTGCCAGCAGCCAAGTAATCGGGAGGGGGGCCTACAATGAGCAGTTCTTC.

The J gene is TRBJ2-7, the V gene TRBV5-6, with a weak D call TRBD1 (5 bases). The germline V and J ends were trimmed by 2 bases and 3 bases, with 6 bases remaining between them. This CDR3 is built from 12 residues. Germline lookup yields CDR1 SGHDT and CDR2 YYEEEE. The CDR3 is CASSLQVYEQYF. The CDR3 DNA is TGTGCCAGCAGCTTACAGGTCTACGAGCAGTACTTC.

V is TRBV7-8 and J is TRBJ1-1; D is possibly TRBD1 (5 bases). This CDR3 contains 17 residues. Per the germline V gene, CDR1 is SGHVS and CDR2 is FQNEAQ. With 4 bases removed from V and 1 base from J, the gap between germline ends came to 19 bases. CDR3 DNA: TGTGCCAGCAGCTGGGAGGGGAAGGGGTCCAAGAACACTGAAGCTTTCTTT. Protein sequence: CASSWEGKGSKNTEAFF.

This clone was seen a single time. Other DNA sequences within the sample encode an identical CDR3. The rearrangement uses TRBV12-3 or TRBV12-4 and TRBJ2-5; D gene ambiguous. The CDR3 consists of 11 residues. V lost 4 bases and J lost 5, with 5 bases in between. The DNA of the CDR3 is TGTGCCAGCAGTTCCGGGGAGACCCAGTACTTC. Amino acid sequence: CASSSGETQYF.

V gene TRBV2 combines with J gene TRBJ1-2; 10 positions agree with TRBD1. V dropped 2 bases and J dropped 5; count of bases not matched to a gene: 11. The germline V gene encodes CDR1 SNHLY and CDR2 FYNNEI. This CDR3 spans 17 amino acids. This CDR3 reads CASSENRDRGSHYGYTF. For the CDR3, the DNA is TGTGCCAGCAGTGAAAACCGGGACAGGGGATCCCATTATGGCTACACCTTC.

This clone was counted a single time. The chain recombines TRBV11-3 with TRBJ1-1, with 8 bases that match TRBD1. The CDR3 is made up of 14 amino acids. CDR1 SGHNT and CDR2 YENEEA come from the germline V gene. Germline trimming cut 2 bases from V and 5 bases from J; bases unmatched to any gene: 4. The DNA for the CDR3 is TGTGCCAGCAGCTTAACGAGACAGGGGACTGAAGCTTTCTTT. Translated: CASSLTRQGTEAFF. The entire variable domain, with the rest obtained from reference TRBV11-3 and TRBJ1-1, is as follows: EAGVVQSPRYKIIEKKQPVAFWCNPISGHNTLYWYLQNLGQGPELLIRYENEEAVDDSQLPKDRFSAERLKGVDSTLKIQPAELGDSAVYLCASSLTRQGTEAFFGQGTRLTVV.

The chain joins TRBV7-2 to TRBJ2-4, with D maybe TRBD2 (6 bases). Trimming left V 6 bases short and J 3 bases short, with 15 bases between. Germline V gene lookup returns CDR1 SGHTA and CDR2 FQGNSA. There are 15 residues in the CDR3. The CDR3, as DNA: TGTGCCAGCAGTCACCCGCCGGGGGTCAAAAACATTCAGTACTTC. Amino acid sequence: CASSHPPGVKNIQYF.

J is TRBJ2-5 and V is TRBV7-9; 8 bases fit TRBD2. Germline loops: CDR1 SEHNR, CDR2 FQNEAQ (reference sequence). The CDR3 loop spans 14 amino acids. Trimming at V came to 3 bases and at J to 2 bases, leaving 2 bases not matched to a gene. The CDR3 bases are TGTGCCAGCAGCTTCGGCGGGGGGCAAGAGACCCAGTACTTC. Protein sequence: CASSFGGGQETQYF. The whole variable domain, remainder taken from reference TRBV7-9 and TRBJ2-5, is DTGVSQNPRHKITKRGQNVTFRCDPISEHNRLYWYRQTLGQGPEFLTYFQNEAQLEKSRLLSDRFSAERPKGSFSTLEIQRTEQGDSAMYLCASSFGGGQETQYFGPGTRLLVL.

The V and J genes are TRBV5-4 and TRBJ2-3; 9 bases match TRBD1. The germline gives CDR1 SGHNT, CDR2 YYREEE (reference sequence). With V trimmed by 2 bases and J by 1 base, 5 bases remained unmatched. The CDR3 has 16 amino acids. CDR3 nucleotides: TGTGCCAGCAGCTTCACACGGACAGGGGGCACAGATACGCAGTATTTT. Its protein product is CASSFTRTGGTDTQYF.

V gene TRBV18 combines with J gene TRBJ2-7; 8 nucleotides align to TRBD1. CDR3 length: 13 residues. The germline V gene has CDR1 KGHSH and CDR2 LQKENI. The V gene end was trimmed by 2 bases and the J gene end by 12 bases; junction bases not matched to a gene: 9. CDR3 amino acids: CASSPRRQGAVYV. The CDR3 region has the DNA TGTGCCAGCTCACCAAGGCGGCAGGGGGCCGTGTACGTC.

This clone was picked up one time. CDR3 nucleotide sequence: TGTGCCAGCAGCCCGGGACAGGGGGCCTGGGAAGCTTTCTTT. As protein: CASSPGQGAWEAFF. J is TRBJ1-1 and V is TRBV3-1 (or the pseudogene TRBV3-2); 12 nucleotides line up with TRBD1. Germline-derived CDR1 and CDR2 are LGHDT and YNNKEL (reference sequence). V trimming: 4 bases; J trimming: 8 bases; junction bases outside the gene matches: 5. The CDR3 length is 14 residues.

The chain combines TRBV6-5 with TRBJ2-7; 12 bases map to TRBD1. Germline CDR1 is MNHEY and CDR2 is SVGAGI. Trimming at V came to 6 bases and at J to 6 bases, leaving 3 bases not matched to a gene. The CDR3 sequence is 13 residues long. The CDR3 DNA reads as TGTGCCAGCAGACTGGGACAGGGGGCCGAGCAGTACTTC. Translation gives CASRLGQGAEQYF.

The chain combines TRBV27 with TRBJ1-1; D perhaps matches TRBD1 (6 bases). This CDR3 is 16 amino acids long. Trimming took off 5 bases at V and 1 base at J, with 17 bases between the two ends. CDR1 is MNHEY and CDR2 is SMNVEV in the germline V gene (reference sequence). CDR3 loop: CASSLSGVGPNTEAFF. CDR3 sequence (DNA): TGTGCCAGCAGTCTCTCAGGGGTTGGACCGAACACTGAAGCTTTCTTT.

This clone was recorded a few times. The chain couples TRBV19 to TRBJ2-7; possibly TRBD2 for D (5 bases). Deletions cut 8 bases from V and 2 bases from J, with 22 bases between. The CDR3 consists of 16 residues. CDR1 is LNHDA, CDR2 SQIVND, per germline (reference sequence). Here the CDR3 DNA reads TGTGCCAGTTTTCAACCCCCTACTACTAGAGCCTACGAGCAGTACGTC. Its translation: CASFQPPTTRAYEQYV.

The chain links TRBV2 to TRBJ2-4, with 12 bases lining up with TRBD2. CDR3 length equals 17 residues. The V gene's germline CDR1 is SNHLY and CDR2 FYNNEI. V was pared by 3 bases and J by 8 bases, with 11 bases of the junction left unmatched. CDR3 protein: CASSEGLAGGPTDIQYF. CDR3 sequence (DNA): TGTGCCAGCAGTGAGGGTCTAGCGGGGGGGCCTACGGACATTCAGTACTTC.

The chain has TRBV30 and TRBJ2-5, with a weak D call TRBD2 (7 bases). Germline CDR1 GTSNPN, CDR2 SVGIG (reference sequence). There are 15 residues in the CDR3. V was clipped by 0 bases and J by 3 bases, with 14 bases between them. CDR3 amino acids: CAWSVRGRAEETQYF. In nucleotides, the CDR3 is TGTGCCTGGAGTGTAAGGGGGAGGGCCGAAGAGACCCAGTACTTC.

This chain connects TRBV19 to TRBJ2-5; 15 bases fit TRBD2. CDR3 length equals 18 residues. The trim removed 1 base at V and 3 bases at J, leaving 6 bases unmatched. Germline V CDR1 and CDR2: LNHDA, SQIVND (reference sequence). CDR3 DNA sequence: TGTGCCAGTAGTATAGGGGGACTAGCGGGAGGAGTAAAAGAGACCCAGTACTTC. It encodes CASSIGGLAGGVKETQYF.

This chain joins TRBV19 and TRBJ1-5; 8 nucleotides line up with TRBD1. Germline lookup yields CDR1 LNHDA and CDR2 SQIVND (reference sequence). CDR3 length: 18 residues. With V trimmed by 3 bases and J by 5 bases, 15 bases remained unmatched. DNA for the CDR3: TGTGCCAGTAGTATTTATCCGTTGGACAGGGCTGCTTATCAGCCCCAGCATTTT. Protein product: CASSIYPLDRAAYQPQHF.

The chain joins TRBV3-1 (or the pseudogene TRBV3-2) to TRBJ2-1, with TRBD2 identical over 10 bases. Germline V gene lookup returns CDR1 LGHDT and CDR2 YNNKEL (reference sequence). This CDR3 region has 14 residues. V dropped 4 bases and J dropped 14; count of bases not matched to a gene: 11. CDR3 region: CASSPVESGGAEFF. Written as DNA, the CDR3 is TGTGCCAGCAGCCCCGTGGAGAGCGGGGGGGCCGAGTTCTTC.

The V gene is TRBV7-3, the J gene TRBJ2-7; possible D gene TRBD1, 6 bases. Germline lookup yields CDR1 SGHTA and CDR2 FQGTGA. Trimming removed 0 bases from V and 0 bases from J, with 6 bases in between. CDR3 length equals 14 residues. The CDR3: CASSLTGASYEQYF. CDR3 bases: TGTGCCAGCAGCTTAACGGGGGCCTCCTACGAGCAGTACTTC.

The chain recombines TRBV18 with TRBJ1-4, with D possibly matching TRBD1 (6 bases). The CDR3 consists of 15 residues. The germline V gene encodes CDR1 KGHSH and CDR2 LQKENI. V lost 3 bases and J lost 3, with 11 bases in between. The CDR3 here is CASSPKQGPNEKLFF. Here the CDR3 DNA reads TGTGCCAGCTCACCCAAACAGGGACCTAATGAAAAACTGTTTTTT.

The CDR3 reads CASSFEGGTEAFF. The CDR3, as DNA: TGTGCCAGCAGTTTTGAGGGCGGCACTGAAGCTTTCTTT. The rearrangement links TRBV28 to TRBJ1-1; D gene ambiguous. Per the germline V gene, CDR1 is MDHEN and CDR2 is SYDVKM. The CDR3 spans 13 residues. Trimming removed 3 bases at V and 4 bases at J, with 9 bases between.

The V gene is TRBV5-8, the J gene TRBJ1-1; tentative D call: TRBD1 (6 bases). Germline V gene lookup returns CDR1 SGHTS and CDR2 YDEGEE. CDR3 size: 13 residues. The ends were cut back, 2 bases at V and 7 bases at J, with 12 bases in the middle. The CDR3 bases are TGTGCCAGCAGCTTTGAGGGGGTCGGTGAAGCTTTCTTT. Translation: CASSFEGVGEAFF. Drawing the rest from reference TRBV5-8 and TRBJ1-1, the complete variable domain is EAGVTQSPTHLIKTRGQQATLRCSPISGHTSVYWYQQALGLGLQFLLWYDEGEERNRGNFPPRFSGRQFPNYSSELNVNALELEDSALYLCASSFEGVGEAFFGQGTRLTVV.

The chain carries TRBV12-5 and TRBJ2-2; 9 nucleotides agree with TRBD2. V dropped 7 bases and J dropped 1; count of bases not matched to a gene: 7. The CDR3 extends over 16 amino acids. Germline-derived CDR1 and CDR2 are LGHNT and FRNRAP. CDR3 protein: CASATPAGGNTGELFF. CDR3 DNA sequence: TGTGCTAGTGCCACCCCAGCGGGAGGGAACACCGGGGAGCTGTTTTTT.

The V call is TRBV11-3, the J call TRBJ2-1, with D possibly being TRBD2 (6 bases). V was shortened by 0 bases and J by 9 bases, with 18 bases between the two germline ends. Germline CDR1 SGHNT, CDR2 YENEEA. CDR3 length: 16 amino acids. The CDR3 region has the DNA TGTGCCAGCAGCTTAGATCCTGGGGGACTTGGGGGTGAGCAGTTCTTC. Protein: CASSLDPGGLGGEQFF.

The chain is built from TRBV5-1 and TRBJ2-1; no definite D call. The V gene lost 0 bases and the J gene lost 2 bases, with 9 bases spanning the gap. The CDR3 extends over 15 amino acids. In germline, CDR1 is SGHRS, CDR2 YFSETQ. DNA for the CDR3: TGCGCCAGCAGCTTGGCCGCGGCGGCCTACAATGAGCAGTTCTTC. Its translation is CASSLAAAAYNEQFF. Looking up the rest from reference TRBV5-1 and TRBJ2-1 gives the full variable domain: KAGVTQTPRYLIKTRGQQVTLSCSPISGHRSVSWYQQTPGQGLQFLFEYFSETQRNKGNFPGRFSGRQFSNSRSEMNVSTLELGDSALYLCASSLAAAAYNEQFFGPGTRLTVL.

The chain couples TRBV12-5 to TRBJ1-1; 8 positions agree with TRBD1. The CDR3 consists of 15 residues. The V gene's germline CDR1 is LGHNT and CDR2 FRNRAP. The V gene end was trimmed by 2 bases and the J gene end by 6 bases; junction bases not matched to a gene: 8. The CDR3 DNA sequence: TGTGCTAGTGGTTTGTCCAATGACAGGGGCGCTGAAGCTTTCTTT. This gives the protein CASGLSNDRGAEAFF. Based on the CDR3 plus reference TRBV12-5 and TRBJ1-1, the full variable domain is DARVTQTPRHKVTEMGQEVTMRCQPILGHNTVFWYRQTMMQGLELLAYFRNRAPLDDSGMPKDRFSAEMPDATLATLKIQPSEPRDSAVYFCASGLSNDRGAEAFFGQGTRLTVV.

Worth noting for this clone: A junction end diverges from the germline sequence, so it may reflect a read error. This chain joins TRBV5-6 and TRBJ2-1; 8 bases match TRBD2. The CDR3 spans 15 residues. The germline V gene encodes CDR1 SGHDT and CDR2 YYEEEE. CDR3 nucleotide sequence: TGTGCCAGCAGGTCCGGGACTAGTTCCTTCAATGAGCAGTTCTTC. The encoded protein is CASRSGTSSFNEQFF.